One T cell receptor beta chain is described in this entry. Germline V gives CDR1 LNHDA, CDR2 SQIVND (reference sequence). The CDR3 is 15 amino acids. The V gene end was trimmed by 4 bases and the J gene end by 0 bases; junction bases not matched to a gene: 2. This entry comes from a study of blood T cell repertoires in COVID-19. Study overall: The cDNA or gDNA used as material had been derived from T cells, B-cell-depleted T cells, or PBMCs.

Profiling relied on immunoSEQ multiplex PCR, and the TCRdb table lists in-frame clones only, not all of them. The table records more than 100,000 clones, 82% of them present only once. This TCR derives from a woman between 70 and 85 years old with acute or convalescent COVID-19. The J gene is TRBJ1-3, the V gene TRBV19; 8 bases agree with TRBD1. Material for sequencing was peripheral blood. The DNA for the CDR3 is TGTGCCAGTAGTAGGGGACAGGACTCTGGAAACACCATATATTTT. The encoded protein is CASSRGQDSGNTIYF.